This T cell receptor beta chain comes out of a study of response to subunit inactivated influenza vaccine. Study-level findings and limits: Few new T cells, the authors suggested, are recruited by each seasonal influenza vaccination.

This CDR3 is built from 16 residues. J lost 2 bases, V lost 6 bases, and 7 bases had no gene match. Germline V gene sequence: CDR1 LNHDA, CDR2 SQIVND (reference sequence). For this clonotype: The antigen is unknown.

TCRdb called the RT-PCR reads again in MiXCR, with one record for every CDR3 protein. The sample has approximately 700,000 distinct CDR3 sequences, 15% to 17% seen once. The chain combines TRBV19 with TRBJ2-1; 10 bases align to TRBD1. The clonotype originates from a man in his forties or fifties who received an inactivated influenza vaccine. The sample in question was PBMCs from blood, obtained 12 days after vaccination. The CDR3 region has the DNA TGTGCCAGTAGCGTCAGGACAGGGGGGCCCTACAATGAGCAGTTCTTC. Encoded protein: CASSVRTGGPYNEQFF.